These 12 T cell receptor beta chains share one sample of origin, sequenced in a study of T cells in Graves' hyperthyroidism and ophthalmopathy (dated by TCRdb to about 2019). Receptor libraries were prepared by multiplex PCR. Sequencing instrument: Illumina HiSeq 2000. The TCR beta CDR3 regions were amplified from the RNA transcripts. A first-round RT-PCR of the TCR CDR3 used the HTBI primer set with the Qiagen OneStep RT-PCR kit. Using fastp trimming at Q25 and MiXCR clonotype assembly, TCRdb reanalyzed the public sequencing data and kept in-frame beta chains. Each CDR3 protein gets just one entry, which takes the most common genes and DNA from the rows behind it. For this sample there are some 720,000 distinct CDR3 sequences; about a sixth appear just once. The ten largest clones add up to 8.4% of the sample. Sequencing was performed on blood. The receptor set was obtained from a man younger than 35 with Graves' hyperthyroidism.

This clonotype was found a few times. The chain links TRBV27 to TRBJ2-2; TRBD2 matches 8 bases. The V and J ends lost 5 bases and 1 base, in that order; junction bases with no gene match: 12. The CDR3 spans 18 residues. In germline, CDR1 is MNHEY, CDR2 SMNVEV (reference sequence). The DNA for the CDR3 is TGTGCCAGCAGTAGTTGGGGTCCGGGACTAGAGAACACCGGGGAGCTGTTTTTT. It codes for CASSSWGPGLENTGELFF.

This clonotype was observed a handful of times. With a much larger clone just one base away, this may be a read error. V usage is TRBV6-1 and J usage is TRBJ2-5, with 7 bases fitting TRBD2. The ends lost 7 bases at V and 1 base at J; junction bases unmatched: 6. The CDR3 consists of 14 residues. Germline CDR1 MNHNS, CDR2 SASEGT. The CDR3 sequence: CASTRSGTQETQYF. Here the CDR3 DNA reads TGTGCCAGCACCCGGAGCGGGACCCAAGAGACCCAGTACTTC.

This rearrangement joins TRBV7-8 to TRBJ2-1, with D possibly being TRBD2 (5 bases). The ends were cut back, 5 bases at V and 2 bases at J, with 16 bases in the middle. Germline V CDR1 and CDR2: SGHVS, FQNEAQ. The CDR3 has 16 amino acids. The CDR3 region is CASSPFGGSTYNEQFF. The CDR3 DNA sequence: TGTGCCAGCAGCCCTTTTGGTGGGAGTACCTACAATGAGCAGTTCTTC.

The rearrangement uses TRBV5-1 and TRBJ2-7; TRBD1 agrees at 9 bases. The J segment lost 6 bases and the V segment lost 6 bases, leaving 7 bases of the junction unmatched. Germline V gene data show CDR1 as SGHRS and CDR2 as YFSETQ. The CDR3 totals 13 residues. This chain's CDR3 is CASNSRDRAEQYF. The DNA of the CDR3 is TGCGCCAGCAACTCCCGGGACAGGGCCGAGCAGTACTTC.

This clonotype was observed a handful of times. J is TRBJ2-5 and V is TRBV28; the D gene is possibly TRBD1 (7 bases). The CDR3 contains 15 residues. Germline CDR1 is MDHEN and CDR2 is SYDVKM. Between the trimmed V and J ends, which lost 2 bases and 5 bases, there was a span of 15 bases. CDR3 amino acids: CASSLAPRGRETQYF. CDR3 DNA sequence: TGTGCCAGCAGTTTAGCCCCCAGGGGGAGGGAGACCCAGTACTTC.

This clonotype has more than one count but fewer than ten. The chain links TRBV7-3 to TRBJ2-2, with a possible D match to TRBD2 (5 bases). Germline assignment: CDR1 SGHTA and CDR2 FQGTGA. The CDR3 contains 14 residues. Trimming took off 1 base at V and 6 bases at J, with 9 bases between the two ends. Here the CDR3 DNA reads TGTGCCAGCAGCTTAAATCCGGGATCCGGGGAGCTGTTTTTT. This encodes CASSLNPGSGELFF.

V usage is TRBV7-9 and J usage is TRBJ2-3, with 8 bases lining up with TRBD1. Germline CDR1 is SEHNR and CDR2 is FQNEAQ (reference sequence). The trim removed 3 bases at V and 1 base at J, leaving 6 bases unmatched. There are 16 residues in the CDR3. CDR3 in amino acids: CASSFRPGQGTDTQYF. The CDR3 bases are TGTGCCAGCAGCTTCAGACCGGGACAGGGCACAGATACGCAGTATTTT.

This clonotype showed up many times. J is TRBJ2-1 and V is TRBV11-2; 7 positions match TRBD1. The CDR3 runs to 13 residues. Trimming at V came to 6 bases and at J to 6 bases, leaving 5 bases not matched to a gene. Germline CDR1 and CDR2: SGHAT and FQNNGV. CDR3 bases: TGTGCCAGCAGTACAGGGGTTGGCAATGAGCAGTTCTTC. Its protein is CASSTGVGNEQFF. The whole variable domain, filled in from reference TRBV11-2 and TRBJ2-1, reads EAGVAQSPRYKIIEKRQSVAFWCNPISGHATLYWYQQILGQGPKLLIQFQNNGVVDDSQLPKDRFSAERLKGVDSTLKIQPAKLEDSAVYLCASSTGVGNEQFFGPGTRLTVL.

This clonotype was detected many times. The V and J genes are TRBV12-3 or TRBV12-4 and TRBJ2-2, with 9 bases that match TRBD2. This CDR3 has 18 residues. V dropped 0 bases and J dropped 4; count of bases not matched to a gene: 9. The CDR3 DNA is TGTGCCAGCAGTTTAGCGAGTAGCGGGAGTGTGAGCACCGGGGAGCTGTTTTTT. It is translated as CASSLASSGSVSTGELFF.

This clonotype was picked up many times. CDR3 coding DNA: TGTGCCTGGAGTAACAGCAATGAGCAGTTCTTC. Its translation: CAWSNSNEQFF. This rearrangement joins TRBV30 to TRBJ2-1; D remains ambiguous. The germline V gene encodes CDR1 GTSNPN and CDR2 SVGIG (reference sequence). V was trimmed by 2 bases and J by 6 bases, leaving 5 bases between them. The CDR3 runs to 11 residues.

V is TRBV20-1 and J is TRBJ2-7; D might be TRBD1 or TRBD2, each matching 5 bases. V was clipped by 8 bases and J by 0 bases, with 11 bases between them. Germline V gives CDR1 DFQATT, CDR2 SNEGSKA (reference sequence). This CDR3 has 12 residues. CDR3 amino acids: CSTGLSSYEQYF. The CDR3 DNA is TGCAGTACGGGGCTAAGCTCCTACGAGCAGTACTTC.

This clonotype was seen many times. The gene calls are TRBV18 and TRBJ1-1, with 9 bases fitting TRBD1. The CDR3 has 16 amino acids. V was pared by 6 bases and J by 0 bases, with 8 bases of the junction left unmatched. Germline-derived CDR1 and CDR2 are KGHSH and LQKENI. The CDR3 reads CASSYTGGALNTEAFF. The DNA for the CDR3 is TGTGCCAGCTCGTATACAGGGGGCGCATTGAACACTGAAGCTTTCTTT.